This entry concerns a single T cell receptor (beta chain). Which antigen it targets is not known. Nothing much larger sits one base from this clone, and base qualities are not available. The germline V gene (reference sequence) yields MNHEY for CDR1 and SMNVEV for CDR2. Including the terminal cysteine and phenylalanine, the CDR3 comprises 18 residues. The read is trimmed to its CDR3 DNA, 54 bases read in frame from base 1. V is pruned by 6 bases and J by 4 bases, leaving 18 bases of the junction without a gene match. In total, more than 500 healthy bone marrow donors made up the cohort. All cohort members were sampled while nominally healthy, although unrecorded immune exposures were likely present. The donor tested CMV seronegative and was one of the 352 seronegative cohort members. Each donor provided a peripheral blood sample, and peripheral blood mononuclear cells were used for TCR beta sequencing. The Qiagen DNeasy Blood Extraction Kit was used to extract genomic DNA from the blood cell samples.

Libraries came from the immunoSEQ multiplex PCR assay. The multiplex PCR relied on a mix of 60 forward primers for TCR Vbeta segments and 13 reverse primers for TCR Jbeta segments. Amplification of the CDR3 region of rearranged TCR beta genes was performed with a multiplex PCR assay on genomic DNA. The Illumina HiSeq System was used to sequence the amplified TCR beta libraries as 87-base-pair reads. For the original study's pipeline: A later analysis counted about 80 million unique TCR beta chains across the 650 to 800 repertoires, and around 9.9 million of these chains were shared by at least two donors. To remove PCR and sequencing errors, raw reads were error-corrected and collapsed into unique sequences using a nearest-neighbor algorithm that merged closely related sequences. CDR3 sequences were aligned to IMGT reference sequences to assign V, D and J gene segments. For a sequence to be retained, at least a six-nucleotide match to both a V gene segment and a J gene segment was required. A rearrangement counted as productive if the CDR3 had no stop codons and remained in frame with V and J, and every other rearrangement counted as non-productive. Following IMGT convention, CDR3 was defined as the stretch from the second conserved V-encoded cysteine up to the conserved J-encoded phenylalanine. The earlier analysis of about 530 of the donors excluded any sequence lacking an unambiguous match to a single V gene segment. In an earlier analysis of some 590 of the donors, a V segment was called functional when productive rearrangements were above 56.7%, and segregating when the standard deviation between donors exceeded 5%. To diagnose cytomegalovirus status from the catalog of TCR beta chain sequences, a statistical classification framework was built. In a later analysis, V and J genes were assigned by comparing TCR nucleotide sequences against IMGT/GENE-DB human TR gene sequences. The TCRdist pipeline was used in a later analysis to assign CDR3 sequences and most-parsimonious VDJ recombination scenarios. In a later analysis, each TCR beta chain was defined by its CDR3 amino acid sequence together with its V-gene family, and reads without a unique V-gene family were excluded. To address suspected cross-contamination and a sequencing artifact, a later analysis removed roughly 580 highly shared, low-generation-probability nucleotide sequences. In a later analysis, a clonal expansion index for each public chain was calculated from normalized within-repertoire ranks of inferred template counts. In a later analysis, generation probabilities were computed with a VDJ recombination model fitted to out-of-frame rearrangements, and the resulting probabilities were checked against IGoR. In a later analysis, hypergeometric tests were used to score TCR-TCR, TCR-HLA and TCR-CMV co-occurrence, with a repertoire-size bias correction applied to TCR pairs. In a later analysis, false discovery rates were estimated by permuting HLA or CMV assignments 20 times. In a later analysis, co-occurring TCRs were grouped using DBSCAN, and TCRdist sequence similarity was added for clustering within HLA-allele-positive subsets. Repertoires with fewer than 30,000 or more than 120,000 public chains were left out of co-occurrence clustering, as were several repertoires with anomalous nucleotide sharing. Here the immuneACCESS table is served through TCRdb, limited to in-frame sequences with V and J called. Missing clones are a known gap in these copies; in checked studies unresolved V genes cover under half, and the rest lacks a known reason. V and J calls and clone size follow that table, whereas D and trimming were derived from the DNA. This sample holds some 240,000 clones; 70% to 80% were observed only once. Approximately 3.9% of the sample is taken by the ten largest.

The data were obtained in a study of cytomegalovirus exposure and HLA in healthy donors (dated by TCRdb to about 2017). As for the study more broadly: An earlier analysis of approximately 550 of the donors reported approximately 290 Gb of sequence data and around 110 million unique TCR beta sequences from about 180 million T cells. An earlier analysis of fewer than 750 of the donors used high-throughput TCR beta sequencing to judge whether each TCR beta V gene segment behaved as functional or pseudogenic. Typing coverage differed by locus: A, B, C, DRB1 and DQB1 were typed in about 620-630 donors, DQA1 in about 560, DPA1 in 606, and DPB1 in 472. Class I and class II HLA loci were covered by the typing at four-digit resolution. The study aimed to test whether signatures of past pathogen exposure could be identified by cataloging public T cell receptors. The genetic ancestry cluster associated with self-reported Caucasian donors included over 65% of the 300 to 400 genotyped donors. In a later genetic analysis, genome-wide SNP genotypes for about 55% of the 666 donors were used, and that subset was treated as a discovery cohort. Donor age, sex, ethnicity and CMV serostatus were compiled alongside the repertoire data. Among roughly 370 genotyped donors of the cohort, an average of 235,054 unique TCR beta nucleotide sequences were sequenced per donor, 15% to 20% of them non-productive. A later analysis re-analyzed previously published TCR beta repertoires from 650 to 800 donors and added high-resolution HLA genotyping to study TCR occurrence patterns. Every discovery cohort repertoire had been produced on one sequencing platform. Rather than drawing on any new phenotypic data, the later analysis identified candidate immune exposures from TCR beta sequences and the way those sequences occurred across donors. Roughly five DR-DQ haplotypes were treated as single units for association and clustering because of strong linkage in the cohort. High-throughput TCR immunosequencing, statistical association of individual TCRs with disease status, and machine learning were combined to predict cytomegalovirus infection status. The study used immunosequencing to profile the T cell repertoires of several hundred subjects and linked those repertoires to cytomegalovirus serostatus. An early release covering about 600 HLA-typed donors comprised approximately 300 gigabases of sequencing data and about 90 million unique TCR sequences. Along with the approximately 700-subject first cohort, a separate validation cohort of roughly 110 different subjects was used.

Results and caveats for the whole study, not just this receptor: The earlier analysis of around 600 of the donors excluded 15 to 20 rarely observed V segments, including chromosome 9 orphons, because counts were too low. Most TCR sequences were observed very rarely across donors, whereas some public TCRs were present in many individuals. In both the original and validation cohorts, the classifier was reported to diagnose cytomegalovirus status with high specificity and sensitivity. Linkage disequilibrium might explain the correlated functional status among segregating V segments, but an unknown experimental factor could not be ruled out. A cluster of highly shared sequence variants was judged likely to represent a technical artifact of the sequencing pipeline. In the study, around 160 TCR beta chains were listed as associated with cytomegalovirus. According to a later analysis, TCR association rates differed among HLA loci, with DRB1 alleles showing the most associated TCRs and HLA-C alleles showing the fewest. A further reported finding was that TCR beta sequences accurately predicted the HLA-A and HLA-B alleles for most subjects in the first cohort. Roughly uniform sequencing depth across donors was assumed in presence/absence analyses, although this assumption may not hold. Compared with equally common non-associated chains, HLA-associated TCR beta chains in a later analysis were more clonally expanded and had lower generation probabilities. This cohort had only TCR beta chains sequenced, and the lack of alpha or paired-chain data limited which features could be detected. Strong co-occurrence of HLA alleles, especially DR and DQ, made assigning TCR associations to individual alleles difficult. A few of the identified cytomegalovirus-associated TCR beta chains were confirmed in vitro to be specific for cytomegalovirus antigens. A later analysis associated around 16,000 TCR beta sequences with specific HLA alleles at a false discovery rate of 0.05. The 87-base-pair reads could not distinguish some IMGT-functional V segments, including TRBV6-2 and TRBV6-3, so those segments were excluded. HLA typing was unavailable for some donors at each locus, so association tests used only the typed subset. The authors suggested that the approach could potentially be extended to other disease states and immunological phenotypes. Several of the top co-occurrence clusters appeared to be linked to parvovirus B19, influenza, CMV and Epstein-Barr virus, according to a later analysis. Immune exposure information for the cohort was limited to CMV serostatus. Broadly in line with IMGT annotations, most TCR beta V segments showed up in productive rearrangements about 90% or about 30% of the time in an earlier analysis of around 600 of the donors. Most CMV-associated TCR beta chains appeared to be HLA-restricted in a later analysis, and the HLA associations seemed to be driven largely by CMV exposure. In a later genetic analysis, fewer N-insertions in productive TCRs were reported among donors in an Asian-associated ancestry cluster than the roughly 700-donor mean. An association between a missense DCLRE1C variant and V-gene and J-gene trimming of TCR beta chains was found in a later genetic analysis and replicated in an independent cohort.

Sample: PBMCs. This sequence was found in a male donor in good health and CMV-seronegative. The rearranged segments are TRBV27 and TRBJ2-1; the junction holds 7 bases that match TRBD1. In nucleotide form, the sequence is TGTGCCAGCAGGGATGGACAGGTGCCCACCGTCTCTTACAATGAGCAGTTCTTC. It codes for CASRDGQVPTVSYNEQFF.